This T cell receptor (beta chain) was identified during a study of cytomegalovirus exposure and HLA in healthy donors. Primers included in the PCR were 60 Vbeta and 13 Jbeta primers. Some clones are missing from TCRdb's copy, which holds only in-frame ones; the method was immunoSEQ multiplex PCR. The sample shows roughly 150,000 clones, 75% of them seen only once. The V gene's germline CDR1 is KGHSH and CDR2 LQKENI. This CDR3 has 13 residues. Deletions cut 3 bases from V and 8 bases from J, with 11 bases between. Only a few counts were recorded for this clone. The sequenced material came from PBMCs. This rearrangement joins TRBV18 to TRBJ1-5; D gene ambiguous. This clonotype was sampled from a man aged 30-40 years in good health and CMV-seronegative. The CDR3 loop reads CASSPPPPEPQHF. CDR3 DNA sequence: TGTGCCAGCTCACCTCCCCCCCCAGAGCCCCAGCATTTT.